The present entry profiles one T cell receptor beta chain with its context. The source of the sample is a study of T cells in Graves' hyperthyroidism and ophthalmopathy. Germline V gene lookup returns CDR1 WSHSY and CDR2 SAAADI. The CDR3 totals 13 residues. Over 18 months, lack of ophthalmopathy progression marked Graves' hyperthyroidism as stable. Amplified TCR beta CDR3 regions came from RNA transcripts. The HTBI primer set was used in a first-round RT-PCR of the TCR CDR3. TCRdb fed the multiplex PCR reads into MiXCR, producing one record per CDR3 protein. The sample comprises about 720,000 distinct CDR3 sequences, 15% to 20% of which are singletons, and under 8.5% rests with the top ten.

The sequencing sample was made of blood. The TCR sequence derives from a man between 18 and 35 years old with Graves' hyperthyroidism. V is TRBV10-2 and J is TRBJ2-5; TRBD2 matches 12 bases. The CDR3 bases are TGCGCGAGGGCTAGCGGGAGGGAAGAGACCCAGTACTTC. It translates to CARASGREETQYF.